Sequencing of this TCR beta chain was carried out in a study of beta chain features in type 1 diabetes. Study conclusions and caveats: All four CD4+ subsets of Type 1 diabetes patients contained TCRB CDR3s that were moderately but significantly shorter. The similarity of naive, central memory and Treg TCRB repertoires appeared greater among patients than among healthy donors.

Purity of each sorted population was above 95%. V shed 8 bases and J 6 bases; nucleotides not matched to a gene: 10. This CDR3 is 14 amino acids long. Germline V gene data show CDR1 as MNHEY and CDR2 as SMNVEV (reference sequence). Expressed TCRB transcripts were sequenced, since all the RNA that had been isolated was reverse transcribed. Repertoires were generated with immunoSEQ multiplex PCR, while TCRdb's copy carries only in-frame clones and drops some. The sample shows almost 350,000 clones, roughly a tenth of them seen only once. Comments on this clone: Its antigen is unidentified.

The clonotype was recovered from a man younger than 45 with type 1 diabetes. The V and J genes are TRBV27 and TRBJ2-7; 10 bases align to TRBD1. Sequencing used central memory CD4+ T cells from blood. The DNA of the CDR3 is TGTGCCAGCGCTTTCGGGACAGGGGTGCGCGAGCAGTACTTC. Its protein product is CASAFGTGVREQYF.